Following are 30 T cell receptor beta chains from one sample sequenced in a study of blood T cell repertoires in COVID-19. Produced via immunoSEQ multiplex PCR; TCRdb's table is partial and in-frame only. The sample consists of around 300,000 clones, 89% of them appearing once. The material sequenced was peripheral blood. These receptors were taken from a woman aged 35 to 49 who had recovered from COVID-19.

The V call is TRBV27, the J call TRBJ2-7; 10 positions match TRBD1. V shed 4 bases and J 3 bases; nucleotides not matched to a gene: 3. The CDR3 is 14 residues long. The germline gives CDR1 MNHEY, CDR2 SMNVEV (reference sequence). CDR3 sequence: CASSYRDRGYEQYF. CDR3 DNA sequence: TGTGCCAGCAGTTACCGGGACAGGGGCTACGAGCAGTACTTC.

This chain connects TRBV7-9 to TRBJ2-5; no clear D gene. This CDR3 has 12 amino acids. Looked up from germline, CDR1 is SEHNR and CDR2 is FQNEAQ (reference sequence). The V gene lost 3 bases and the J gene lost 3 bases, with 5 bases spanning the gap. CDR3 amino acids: CASSFTKETQYF. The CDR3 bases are TGTGCCAGCAGCTTCACAAAAGAGACCCAGTACTTC.

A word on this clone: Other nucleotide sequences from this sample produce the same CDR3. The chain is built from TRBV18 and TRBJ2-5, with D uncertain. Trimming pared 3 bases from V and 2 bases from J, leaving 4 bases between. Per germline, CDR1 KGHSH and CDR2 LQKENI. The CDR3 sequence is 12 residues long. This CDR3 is CASSPSQETQYF. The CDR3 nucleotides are TGTGCCAGCTCACCGTCACAAGAGACCCAGTACTTC.

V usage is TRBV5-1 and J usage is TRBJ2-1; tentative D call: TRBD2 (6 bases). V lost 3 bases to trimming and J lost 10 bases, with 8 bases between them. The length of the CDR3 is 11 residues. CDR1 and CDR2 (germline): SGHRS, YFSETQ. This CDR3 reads CASSSGDEQFF. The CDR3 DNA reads TGCGCCAGCAGCTCGGGAGACGAGCAGTTCTTC.

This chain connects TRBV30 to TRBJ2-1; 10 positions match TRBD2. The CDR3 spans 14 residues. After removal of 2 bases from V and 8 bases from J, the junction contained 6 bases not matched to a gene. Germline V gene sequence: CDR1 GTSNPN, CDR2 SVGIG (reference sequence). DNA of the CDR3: TGTGCCTGGAGTTCACTAGCGGGATGGGATGAGCAGTTCTTC. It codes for CAWSSLAGWDEQFF.

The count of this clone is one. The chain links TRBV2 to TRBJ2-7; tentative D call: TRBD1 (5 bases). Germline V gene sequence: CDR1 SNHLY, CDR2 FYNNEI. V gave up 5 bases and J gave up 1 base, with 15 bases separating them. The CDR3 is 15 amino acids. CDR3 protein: CASSSAWGSSYEQYF. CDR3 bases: TGTGCCAGCAGTTCGGCATGGGGCAGTTCCTACGAGCAGTACTTC. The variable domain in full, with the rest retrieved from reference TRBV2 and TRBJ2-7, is EPEVTQTPSHQVTQMGQEVILRCVPISNHLYFYWYRQILGQKVEFLVSFYNNEISEKSEIFDDQFSVERPDGSNFTLKIRSTKLEDSAMYFCASSSAWGSSYEQYFGPGTRLTVT.

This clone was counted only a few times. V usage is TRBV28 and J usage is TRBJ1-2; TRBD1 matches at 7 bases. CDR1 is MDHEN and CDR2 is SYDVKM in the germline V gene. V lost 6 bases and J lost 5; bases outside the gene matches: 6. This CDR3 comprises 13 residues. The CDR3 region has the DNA TGTGCCAGCAGGCCCGGGACAGAGTATGGCTACACCTTC. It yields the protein CASRPGTEYGYTF.

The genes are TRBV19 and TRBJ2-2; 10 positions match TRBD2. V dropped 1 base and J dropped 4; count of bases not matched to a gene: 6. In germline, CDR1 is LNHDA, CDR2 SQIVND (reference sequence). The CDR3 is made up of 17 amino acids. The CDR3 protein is CASSIGGLAGVTGELFF. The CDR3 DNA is TGTGCCAGTAGTATAGGAGGCCTAGCGGGAGTCACCGGGGAGCTGTTTTTT. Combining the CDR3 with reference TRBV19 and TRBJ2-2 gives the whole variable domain DGGITQSPKYLFRKEGQNVTLSCEQNLNHDAMYWYRQDPGQGLRLIYYSQIVNDFQKGDIAEGYSVSREKKESFPLTVTSAQKNPTAFYLCASSIGGLAGVTGELFFGEGSRLTVL.

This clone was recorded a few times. As DNA, the CDR3 is TGTGCCAGCAGTGGGACTAGCGGGTACAATGAGCAGTTCTTC. Protein product: CASSGTSGYNEQFF. This sequence joins TRBV4-2 and TRBJ2-1, with TRBD2 matching 12 bases. Germline-derived CDR1 and CDR2 are LGHNA and YNFKEQ. With 6 bases clipped from V and 4 bases from J, the junction kept 1 base outside the gene matches. This CDR3 has 14 residues.

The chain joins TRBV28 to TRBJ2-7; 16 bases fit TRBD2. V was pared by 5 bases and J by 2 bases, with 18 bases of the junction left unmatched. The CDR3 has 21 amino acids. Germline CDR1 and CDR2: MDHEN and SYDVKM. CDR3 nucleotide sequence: TGTGCCAGCAGTCCGGGACTAGCGGGAGGGGAACGCTTTCTGTCGACCTACGAGCAGTACTTC. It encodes CASSPGLAGGERFLSTYEQYF.

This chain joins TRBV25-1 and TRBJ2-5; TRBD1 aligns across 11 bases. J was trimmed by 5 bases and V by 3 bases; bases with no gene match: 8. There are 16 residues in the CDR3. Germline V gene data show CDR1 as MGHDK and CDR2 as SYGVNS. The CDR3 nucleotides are TGTGCCAGCAGTGATCCAGGACAGGGGGCTAGTGAGACCCAGTACTTC. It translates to CASSDPGQGASETQYF.

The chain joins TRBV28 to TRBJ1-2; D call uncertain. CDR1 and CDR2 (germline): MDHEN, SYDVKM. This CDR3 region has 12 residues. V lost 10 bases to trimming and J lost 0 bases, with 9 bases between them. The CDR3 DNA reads TGTGCCACCGGGGTAACTAACTATGGCTACACCTTC. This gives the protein CATGVTNYGYTF.

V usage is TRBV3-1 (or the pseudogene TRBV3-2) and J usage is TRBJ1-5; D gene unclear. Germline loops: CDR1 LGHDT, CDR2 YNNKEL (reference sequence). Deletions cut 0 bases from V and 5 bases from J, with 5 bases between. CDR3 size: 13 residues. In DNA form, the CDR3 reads TGTGCCAGCAGCCAAGATCTGTATCAGCCCCAGCATTTT. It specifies CASSQDLYQPQHF.

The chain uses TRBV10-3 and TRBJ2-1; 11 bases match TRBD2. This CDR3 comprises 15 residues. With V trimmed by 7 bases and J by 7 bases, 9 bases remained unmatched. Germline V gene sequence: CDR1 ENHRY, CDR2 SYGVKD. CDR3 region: CAITSGTSGRNEQFF. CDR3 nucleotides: TGTGCCATCACCTCCGGGACTAGCGGCAGGAATGAGCAGTTCTTC.

CDR3 residues: CASTAGGLIDEKLFF. The CDR3 DNA sequence: TGTGCCAGCACGGCAGGGGGCTTGATTGATGAAAAACTGTTTTTT. This chain uses TRBV6-5 with TRBJ1-4, with 8 bases matching TRBD1. Germline V gene data show CDR1 as MNHEY and CDR2 as SVGAGI. J gave up 6 bases and V 7 bases, and 10 bases lay outside the gene matches. CDR3 size: 15 residues.

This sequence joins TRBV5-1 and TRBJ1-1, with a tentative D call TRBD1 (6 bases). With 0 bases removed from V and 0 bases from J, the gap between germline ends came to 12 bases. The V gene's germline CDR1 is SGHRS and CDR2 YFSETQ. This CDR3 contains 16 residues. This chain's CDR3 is CASSLGQAMMNTEAFF. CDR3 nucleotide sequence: TGCGCCAGCAGCTTGGGACAGGCCATGATGAACACTGAAGCTTTCTTT.

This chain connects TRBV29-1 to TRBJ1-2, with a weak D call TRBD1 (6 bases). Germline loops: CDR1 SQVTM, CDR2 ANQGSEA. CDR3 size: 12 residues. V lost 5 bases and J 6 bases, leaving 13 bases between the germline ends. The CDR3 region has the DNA TGCAGCGTTTTCCTGGGGGCGGATGGCTACACCTTC. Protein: CSVFLGADGYTF.

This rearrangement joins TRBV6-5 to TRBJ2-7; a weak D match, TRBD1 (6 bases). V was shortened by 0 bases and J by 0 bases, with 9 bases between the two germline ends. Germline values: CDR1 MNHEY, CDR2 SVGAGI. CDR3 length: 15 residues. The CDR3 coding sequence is TGTGCCAGCAGTTACTCCGGGACACCCTCCTACGAGCAGTACTTC. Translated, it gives CASSYSGTPSYEQYF.

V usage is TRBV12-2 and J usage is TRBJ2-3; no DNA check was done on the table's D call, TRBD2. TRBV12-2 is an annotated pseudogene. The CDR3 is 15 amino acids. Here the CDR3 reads CASRLLAGVGDTQYF. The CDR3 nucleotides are TGTGCAAGTCGCTTACTAGCGGGAGTTGGAGATACGCAGTATTTT.

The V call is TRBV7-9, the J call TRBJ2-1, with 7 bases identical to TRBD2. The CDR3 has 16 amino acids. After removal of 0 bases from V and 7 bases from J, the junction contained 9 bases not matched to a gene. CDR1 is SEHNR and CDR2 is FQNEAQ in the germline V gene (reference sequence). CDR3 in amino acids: CASSLAGDYTDNEQFF. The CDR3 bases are TGTGCCAGCAGCTTAGCTGGGGACTATACTGATAATGAGCAGTTCTTC.

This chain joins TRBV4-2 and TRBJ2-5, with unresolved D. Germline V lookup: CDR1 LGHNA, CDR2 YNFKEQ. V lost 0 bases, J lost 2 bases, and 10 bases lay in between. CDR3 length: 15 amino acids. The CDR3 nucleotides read TGTGCCAGCAGCCAAGACCAAGCCTCACAAGAGACCCAGTACTTC. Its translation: CASSQDQASQETQYF.

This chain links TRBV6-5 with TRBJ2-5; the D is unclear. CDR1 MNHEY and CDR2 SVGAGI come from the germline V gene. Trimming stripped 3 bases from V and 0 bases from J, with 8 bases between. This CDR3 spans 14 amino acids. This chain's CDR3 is CASSYSENQETQYF. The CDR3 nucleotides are TGTGCCAGCAGTTATTCCGAGAACCAAGAGACCCAGTACTTC.

The CDR3 coding sequence is TGTGCCAGCAGTTACTCGTGGGACAGCTATGGCTACACCTTC. Its translation is CASSYSWDSYGYTF. The J gene is TRBJ1-2, the V gene TRBV6-2 or TRBV6-3; 7 bases line up with TRBD1. The CDR3 extends over 14 amino acids. After removal of 0 bases from V and 4 bases from J, the junction contained 2 bases not matched to a gene. The germline gives CDR1 MNHEY, CDR2 SVGEGT.

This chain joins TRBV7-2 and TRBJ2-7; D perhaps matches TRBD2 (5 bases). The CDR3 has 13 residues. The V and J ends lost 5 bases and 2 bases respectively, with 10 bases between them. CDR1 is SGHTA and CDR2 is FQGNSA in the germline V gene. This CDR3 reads CASSTGGPYEQYF. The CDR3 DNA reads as TGTGCCAGCAGCACCGGAGGTCCCTACGAGCAGTACTTC.

This chain's CDR3 is CASRSTQPGYEQYF. CDR3 in DNA: TGTGCCAGCAGGTCGACTCAACCGGGCTACGAGCAGTACTTC. The chain recombines TRBV7-9 with TRBJ2-7; D call uncertain. Trimming cost V 6 bases and J 3 bases, with 15 bases left between them. The CDR3 covers 14 residues. In germline, CDR1 is SEHNR, CDR2 FQNEAQ (reference sequence).

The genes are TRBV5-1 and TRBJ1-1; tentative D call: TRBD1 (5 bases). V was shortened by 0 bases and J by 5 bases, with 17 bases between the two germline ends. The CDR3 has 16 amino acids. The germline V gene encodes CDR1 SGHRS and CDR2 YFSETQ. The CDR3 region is CASSLDPAGEGTEAFF. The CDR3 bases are TGCGCCAGCAGCTTGGACCCGGCGGGGGAGGGGACTGAAGCTTTCTTT.

CDR3 sequence: CASKGGGGGNQPQHF. In DNA form, the CDR3 reads TGTGCCAGCAAGGGGGGGGGTGGAGGCAATCAGCCCCAGCATTTT. The genes are TRBV27 and TRBJ1-5; a possible D gene is TRBD1 (6 bases). Deletions cut 7 bases from V and 2 bases from J, with 15 bases between. CDR3 length: 15 residues. The germline CDR1 and CDR2 sequences are MNHEY and SMNVEV (reference sequence).

CDR3 nucleotide sequence: TGCGCCAGCAGCTGGCAGGGGGGAGATGGCTACACCTTC. Its translation: CASSWQGGDGYTF. V gene TRBV5-1 combines with J gene TRBJ1-2, with TRBD1 matching 7 bases. This CDR3 is 13 amino acids long. With V trimmed by 3 bases and J by 6 bases, 5 bases remained unmatched. Germline lookup yields CDR1 SGHRS and CDR2 YFSETQ. Drawing the rest from reference TRBV5-1 and TRBJ1-2, the complete variable domain is KAGVTQTPRYLIKTRGQQVTLSCSPISGHRSVSWYQQTPGQGLQFLFEYFSETQRNKGNFPGRFSGRQFSNSRSEMNVSTLELGDSALYLCASSWQGGDGYTFGSGTRLTVV.

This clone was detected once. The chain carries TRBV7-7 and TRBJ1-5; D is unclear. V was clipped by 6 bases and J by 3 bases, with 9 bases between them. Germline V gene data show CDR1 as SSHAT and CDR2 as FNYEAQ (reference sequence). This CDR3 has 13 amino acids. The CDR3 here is CASSSGLNQPQHF. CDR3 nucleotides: TGTGCCAGCAGTTCTGGACTCAATCAGCCCCAGCATTTT. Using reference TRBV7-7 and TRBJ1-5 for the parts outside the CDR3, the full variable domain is GAGVSQSPRYKVTKRGQDVTLRCDPISSHATLYWYQQALGQGPEFLTYFNYEAQPDKSGLPSDRFSAERPEGSISTLTIQRTEQRDSAMYRCASSSGLNQPQHFGDGTRLSIL.

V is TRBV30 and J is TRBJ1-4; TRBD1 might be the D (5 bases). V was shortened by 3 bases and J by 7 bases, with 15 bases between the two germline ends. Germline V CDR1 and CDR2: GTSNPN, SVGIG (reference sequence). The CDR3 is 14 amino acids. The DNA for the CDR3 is TGTGCCTGGAGCGTAGGAACTCAGGGTGAAAAACTGTTTTTT. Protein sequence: CAWSVGTQGEKLFF.